Included here is one T cell receptor (beta chain) sequence, with context. Its specificity is not known. This entry is derived from a study of vaccination and CD4 T cells after COVID-19. Whole-study context: Convalescent individuals numbered four females and six males, two being Hispanic. Overlapping SARS-CoV-2, HCoV-NL63, HCoV-OC43 and HCoV-229E spike peptides were used to stimulate cells.

The Oncomine TCR Beta short-read assay sequenced DNA from cultured CD4+ T cells. The authors extracted genomic DNA from cultured CD4+ T cells. Using its own MiXCR run on the PCR reads, TCRdb lists one record per CDR3 protein. The sample contains 9,500 or so distinct CDR3 sequences, about 28% of which appear only once. Treatment defined: roughly 10-day PBMC culture with coronavirus spike peptide pools or control peptides (ViraFEST assay). Investigators obtained the unexposed donor's CD4+ T cells before the COVID-19 pandemic (2011-2018). Under the ViraFEST approach, antigen-specific T cells were expanded with peptide pools and TCRs subsequently sequenced. Trimming cost V 3 bases and J 15 bases; bases outside gene matches: 10. The CDR3 sequence is 14 residues long. Germline V gene lookup returns CDR1 SNHLY and CDR2 FYNNEI.

This sequence originates from a human donor in good health. This sequence joins TRBV2 and TRBJ2-1; 11 positions agree with TRBD2. Source material: CD4+ T cells from blood, cultured in vitro. CDR3 loop: CASSDTSGSLGRFF. In DNA form, the CDR3 reads TGTGCCAGCAGTGATACTAGCGGGAGCCTCGGACGGTTCTTC.